A selection of T cell receptor beta chains follows, all from one sample in a study of post-analysis software for immune sequencing data. Each CDR3 protein is one row after TCRdb ran MiXCR on the PCR reads. The data hold about 540,000 distinct CDR3 sequences, with around 31% observed a single time. Sequencing used blood. The origin of the receptors is a girl aged 2 to 17 with multiple sclerosis. Each CDR3 is given without its conserved first and last residue. The order of the fields is V gene, J gene, CDR3 protein.

>TRBV29-1|TRBJ2-1
SVEGGMGGPTIEQF
>TRBV4-1|TRBJ2-3
ASSLWGTGLGHTDTQY
>TRBV9|TRBJ2-5
ASSAAGRKETQY
>TRBV2|TRBJ2-3
ASTRQGAGDTQY
>TRBV20-1|TRBJ2-5
SAPGQGLETQY
>TRBV4-1|TRBJ2-2
ASRGEDYTGELF
>TRBV20-1|TRBJ2-7
SARGVNPYEQY
>TRBV7-2|TRBJ1-5
ASSTGQPNQPQH
>TRBV20-1|TRBJ1-1
SARKRDRAFSPDTEAF
>TRBV12-3/TRBV12-4|TRBJ2-2
ASSLAVGADTGELF
>TRBV12-3/TRBV12-4|TRBJ2-7
ASSLGHRSYEQY
>TRBV6-5|TRBJ1-2
ASSYGQGLVDGYT
>TRBV14|TRBJ2-5
ASSYLGGIREQY
>TRBV6-6|TRBJ2-3
ASSYFRRQGSADTQY
>TRBV6-2/TRBV6-3|TRBJ2-7
ASSYSGSSYEQY
>TRBV10-3|TRBJ1-2
AISGDRGNYGYT
>TRBV20-1|NA
SARASGTGRLYEQY
>TRBV5-1|TRBJ2-3
ASSTKRAGGTDTQY
>TRBV18|TRBJ2-3
ASSPRAGASGTDTQY
>TRBV12-3/TRBV12-4|TRBJ2-4
ASSFGAGKNIQY
>TRBV12-3/TRBV12-4|TRBJ2-4
ASSDIAKNIQY
>TRBV28|TRBJ1-1
ATSDPKGEAF
>TRBV7-9|TRBJ2-1
ASSSRTSGGDEQF
>TRBV12-3/TRBV12-4|TRBJ2-7
ASRAEASGAPYEQY
>TRBV7-3|TRBJ2-1
ASSLRPAGEKNNEQF
>TRBV6-5|TRBJ2-3
ASSFGQGGDTQY
>TRBV11-2|TRBJ2-5
ASRPSGSGETQY
>TRBV5-1|TRBJ2-1
ASKPGQDIINEQF
>TRBV20-1|TRBJ1-2
SVGYGYT
>TRBV4-1|TRBJ2-1
ASSQDWERSNEQF
>TRBV9|TRBJ1-1
ASSVAVGDDTEAF
>TRBV7-2|NA
ASSLGTSKYEQY
>TRBV20-1|TRBJ2-5
SAETPGQGETQY
>TRBV7-8|TRBJ1-2
ASSLGRDVYGYT
>TRBV15|TRBJ2-1
ATSINRGVGAQF
>TRBV29-1|TRBJ1-1
SVGGQGTEAF
>TRBV20-1|TRBJ1-4
SASPQPTNEKLF
>TRBV6-4|TRBJ2-1
ASSEFSGTGNNEQF
>TRBV7-2|TRBJ2-1
ASRPGVEYNEQF